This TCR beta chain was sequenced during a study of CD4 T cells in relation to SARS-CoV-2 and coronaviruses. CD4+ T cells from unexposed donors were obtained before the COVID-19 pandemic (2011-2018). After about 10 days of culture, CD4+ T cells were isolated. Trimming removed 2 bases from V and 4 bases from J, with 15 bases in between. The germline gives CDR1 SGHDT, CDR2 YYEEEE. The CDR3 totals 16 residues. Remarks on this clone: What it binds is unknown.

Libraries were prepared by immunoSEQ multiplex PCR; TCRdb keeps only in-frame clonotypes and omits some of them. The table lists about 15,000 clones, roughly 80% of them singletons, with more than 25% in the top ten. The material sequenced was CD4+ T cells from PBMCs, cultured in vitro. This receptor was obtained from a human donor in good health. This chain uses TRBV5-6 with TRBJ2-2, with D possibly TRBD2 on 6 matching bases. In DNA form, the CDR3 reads TGTGCCAGCAGCTTCGTGGGGGGAAGTATCACCGGGGAGCTGTTTTTT. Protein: CASSFVGGSITGELFF.